This T cell receptor beta chain originates from a study of blood T cells in healthy people across ages (dated by TCRdb to the mid-2010s). Study-level background: Template switching captured roughly one uniquely barcoded TCR beta cDNA molecule per two T cells in model experiments. Using the same blood draw, the study looked at two additional independent replicas of 1 million unique cDNA reads for two donors, one aged 18 to 30 and the other aged 80 or older. Using deep sequencing normalized with unique cDNA molecular identifiers, the study measured how TCR beta repertoire diversity changes with age. To avoid experimental bias, donors of different ages were spread randomly across the sequencing lanes. The donors were split into four age groups: young (average around 15 years), middle-aged (over 35), aged (approximately 60) and long-lived (under 85).

The V end loses 1 base and the J end loses 2 bases, and a stretch of 13 bases separates them. The CDR3 sequence holds 16 residues, the cysteine and phenylalanine included. Only CDR3 DNA remains: 48 bases, in frame from the first base. The roughly 37 donors, aged 6 to 90 years, were systemically healthy Caucasian individuals from Russia. Around 10 milliliters of peripheral blood were drawn from each donor into EDTA-treated Vacutainer tubes. Ficoll-Paque density-gradient centrifugation was used to isolate PBMCs, with at least 6 million obtained per sample. Total RNA, at least 6 micrograms per sample, was extracted from PBMCs with Trizol reagent. For every donor, an aliquot of PBMCs went through flow cytometry to measure the percentages of naive CD45RAhigh/CD27high T cells. Library construction relied on 5' RACE. Instrument used: Illumina HiSeq 2500. The second PCR ran for about 7 to 11 cycles and used a J-beta primer mix along with a sample-barcoded 5' primer. A unique molecular identifier was introduced onto each TCR beta cDNA molecule by a template-switch 5' adaptor carrying 12 random nucleotides. Each sample yielded at least 2.5 million CDR3-containing paired-end reads. The Mint cDNA synthesis kit, primed by a TRBC-specific oligonucleotide, was used to synthesize first-strand cDNA from all RNA. Following uracil-DNA glycosylase treatment, all cDNA underwent a first 18-cycle PCR with the universal primers M1SS and BC2_uni_R. Regarding the original processing steps: Each sample was normalized by randomly selecting 1 million high-quality reads, each carrying a distinct molecular identifier. Reads with shared molecular identifiers were discarded instead of being binned into consensus sequences. MiTCR, run with a Q25 quality threshold and the strictest error-elimination algorithm, handled CDR3 identification, clonotype clustering and error correction. A nonparametric unseen species model with Euler transformation was used to estimate lower-bound total TCR beta diversity. TCRdb applied fastp at Q25 and MiXCR to the public reads, then kept only in-frame beta chains. A single entry per CDR3 protein holds the most common genes and DNA from its merged rows. The V and J calls follow TCRdb's processing rather than the paper's. This sample is represented by about 970,000 distinct CDR3 sequences; about 53% of them were singletons. Jointly, the top ten make up 20% to 25% of the sample.

The full study reports these points: Compared with the aged group, the long-lived group had more naive CD4+ T cells, fewer expanded clones and increased TCR diversity, suggesting age selection. Because the CMV infection status of the donors was unknown, age-related changes in expanded clonotypes may potentially have been confounded. Estimates of total diversity from one million sequenced T cells were regarded as lower bounds and underestimates. Since profiling was done on bulk unsorted PBMCs, naive and antigen-experienced compartments could not be conclusively compared. Observed TCR beta diversity per million T cells fell roughly linearly with age, and a significant reduction was already apparent by age about 38. A strong correlation was found between observed TCR beta diversity and the percentage of naive T cells measured by flow cytometry.

On this clonotype: There is no known antigen for this receptor. No clone much larger than this one lies a single base away; base qualities are absent.

The sequencing sample was made of blood. The chain is made from TRBV12-3 or TRBV12-4 and TRBJ2-3; the D gene assignment is ambiguous. The TCR comes from a woman aged 60-75 years in good health. The CDR3 reads CASSLEAPYFTDTQYF. Here is the DNA: TGTGCCAGCAGTTTAGAGGCTCCCTATTTCACAGATACGCAGTATTTT.